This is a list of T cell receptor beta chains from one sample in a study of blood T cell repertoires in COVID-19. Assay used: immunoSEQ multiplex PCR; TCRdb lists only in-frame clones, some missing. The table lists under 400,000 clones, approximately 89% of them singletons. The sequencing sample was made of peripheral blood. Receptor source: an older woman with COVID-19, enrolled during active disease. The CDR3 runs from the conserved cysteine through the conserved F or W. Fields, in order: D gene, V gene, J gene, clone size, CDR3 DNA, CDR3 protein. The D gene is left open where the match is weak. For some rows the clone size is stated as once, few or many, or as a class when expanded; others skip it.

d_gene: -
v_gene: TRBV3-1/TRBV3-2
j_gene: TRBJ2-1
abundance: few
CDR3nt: TGTGCCAGCAGCCAAGAGACTATTAACAATGAGCAGTTCTTC
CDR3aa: CASSQETINNEQFF

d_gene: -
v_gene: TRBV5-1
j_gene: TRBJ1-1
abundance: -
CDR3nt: TGCGCCAGCAGCTATGGGACTGCGAACACTGAAGCTTTCTTT
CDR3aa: CASSYGTANTEAFF

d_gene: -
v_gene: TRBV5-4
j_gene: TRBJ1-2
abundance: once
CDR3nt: TGTGCCAGCAGCTTGGGCGGGCCGGGTCGGGCCTTCTACTATGGCTACACCTTC
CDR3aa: CASSLGGPGRAFYYGYTF

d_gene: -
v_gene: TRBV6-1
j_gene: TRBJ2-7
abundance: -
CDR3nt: TGTGCCAGCAGTGATACAGCTCCCGAGCAGTACTTC
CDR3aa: CASSDTAPEQYF

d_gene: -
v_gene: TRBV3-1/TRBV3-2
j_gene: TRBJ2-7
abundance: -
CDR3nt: TGTGCCAGCAGCCAAGATCGTGCCAGCAGGGGCTACGAGCAGTACTTC
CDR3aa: CASSQDRASRGYEQYF

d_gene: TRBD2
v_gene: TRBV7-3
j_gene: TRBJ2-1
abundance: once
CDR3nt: TGTGCCAGCAGCCCCTTCACGGGGGGGAATGAGCAGTTCTTC
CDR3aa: CASSPFTGGNEQFF

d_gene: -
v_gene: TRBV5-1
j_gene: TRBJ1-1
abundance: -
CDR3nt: TGCGCCAGCAGCGGCCGCGGGAGGGGCACTGAAGCTTTCTTT
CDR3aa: CASSGRGRGTEAFF

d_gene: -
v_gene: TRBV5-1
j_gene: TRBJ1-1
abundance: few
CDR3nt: TGCGCCAGCAGCCCCATCGGAGGAGACACTGAAGCTTTCTTT
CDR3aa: CASSPIGGDTEAFF

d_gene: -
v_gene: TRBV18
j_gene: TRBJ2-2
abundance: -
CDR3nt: TGTGCCAGCTCACCAGGGGCCATGAACACCGGGGAGCTGTTTTTT
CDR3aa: CASSPGAMNTGELFF

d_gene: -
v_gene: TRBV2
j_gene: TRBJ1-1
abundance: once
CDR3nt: TGTGCCAGCAGTCCCCGTGGGGGGAGAAGGACTGAAGCTTTCTTT
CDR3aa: CASSPRGGRRTEAFF

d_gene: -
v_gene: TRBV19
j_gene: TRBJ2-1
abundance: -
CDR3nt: TGTGCCAGTAGTATAGCGAGTGAAAGCTCCTACAATGAGCAGTTCTTC
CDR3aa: CASSIASESSYNEQFF

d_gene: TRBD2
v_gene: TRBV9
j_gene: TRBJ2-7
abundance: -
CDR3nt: TGTGCCAGCAGCGTAGATGGGGGGGGCTCCTACGAGCAGTACTTC
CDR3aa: CASSVDGGGSYEQYF

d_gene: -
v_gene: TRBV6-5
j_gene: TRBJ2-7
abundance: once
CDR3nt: TGTGCCAGTATTCAGGGGAGCTACGAGCAGTACTTC
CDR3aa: CASIQGSYEQYF

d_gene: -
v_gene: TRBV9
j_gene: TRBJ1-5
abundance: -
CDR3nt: TGTGCCAGCAGCCTCAGACACCAGGGAACCAATTTT
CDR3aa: CASSLRHQGTNF

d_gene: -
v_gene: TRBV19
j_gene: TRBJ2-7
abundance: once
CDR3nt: TGTGCCAGTAGTGCACCGCGAGGAAGGGGAAAGCAAGCGGGCGAGCAGTACTTC
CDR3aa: CASSAPRGRGKQAGEQYF

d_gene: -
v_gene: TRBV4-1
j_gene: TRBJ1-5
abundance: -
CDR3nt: TGCGCCAGCAGCCAGAGCCCAGGGTGGGTTCAGCCCCAGCATTTT
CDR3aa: CASSQSPGWVQPQHF

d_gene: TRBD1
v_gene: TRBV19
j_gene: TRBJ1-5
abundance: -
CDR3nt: TGTGCCAGTAGTATAGATCTAGGCAGGGGGAACAATCAGCCCCAGCATTTT
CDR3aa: CASSIDLGRGNNQPQHF

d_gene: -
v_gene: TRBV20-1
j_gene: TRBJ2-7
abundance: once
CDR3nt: TGCAGCCCCGGGTCCTACGAGCAGTACTTC
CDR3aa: CSPGSYEQYF

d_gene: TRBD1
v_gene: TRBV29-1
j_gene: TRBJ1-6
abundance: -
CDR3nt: TGCAGCGTCGCGCAGGGGGTAGATTCACCCCTCCACTTT
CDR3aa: CSVAQGVDSPLHF

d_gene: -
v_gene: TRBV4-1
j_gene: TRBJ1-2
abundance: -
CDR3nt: TGCGCCAGCAGCCAAAGCGCCCGGGGAGATTACGGTGGCTACACCTTC
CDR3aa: CASSQSARGDYGGYTF

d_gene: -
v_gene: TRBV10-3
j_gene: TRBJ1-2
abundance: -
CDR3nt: TGTGCCATCAGTGAGGCAGGGGCCCTCAGCCCCTATGGCTACACCTTC
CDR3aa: CAISEAGALSPYGYTF

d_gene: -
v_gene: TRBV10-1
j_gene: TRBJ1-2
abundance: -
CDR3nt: TGCGCCAGCAGTGAGGGGCAGGACTATGGCTACACCTTC
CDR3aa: CASSEGQDYGYTF

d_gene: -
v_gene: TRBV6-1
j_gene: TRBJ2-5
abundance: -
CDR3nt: TGTGCCAGCAGTGCAGTTCGGGACACTGGACAAGAGACCCAGTACTTC
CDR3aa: CASSAVRDTGQETQYF

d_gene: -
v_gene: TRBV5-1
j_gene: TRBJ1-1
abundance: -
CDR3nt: TGCGCCAGCAGCTTGTCGGCAGGTTCCACTGAAGCTTTCTTT
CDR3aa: CASSLSAGSTEAFF

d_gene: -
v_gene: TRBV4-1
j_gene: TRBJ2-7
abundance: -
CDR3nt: TGCGCCAGCAGCCAAGATTGGACAGCCGCCTACGAGCAGTACTTC
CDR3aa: CASSQDWTAAYEQYF

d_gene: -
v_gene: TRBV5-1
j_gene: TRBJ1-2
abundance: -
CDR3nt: TGCGCCAGCAGCCAGAATAACTATGGCTACACCTTC
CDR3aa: CASSQNNYGYTF

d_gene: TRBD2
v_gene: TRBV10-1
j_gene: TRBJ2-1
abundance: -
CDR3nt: TGCGCCAGCAGTGAGGCTAGCGGGGGGAGGAATGAGCAGTTCTTC
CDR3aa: CASSEASGGRNEQFF

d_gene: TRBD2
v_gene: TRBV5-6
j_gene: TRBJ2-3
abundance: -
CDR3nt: TGTGCCAGCAGAGCGGGGGGCCCCCTCACAGATACGCAGTATTTT
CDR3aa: CASRAGGPLTDTQYF

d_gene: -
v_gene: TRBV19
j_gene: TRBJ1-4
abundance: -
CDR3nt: TGTGCCAGTAGTTCACAGGGAGTTAGTGAAAAACTGTTTTTT
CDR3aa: CASSSQGVSEKLFF

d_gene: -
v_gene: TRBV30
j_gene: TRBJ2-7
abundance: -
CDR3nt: TGTGCCTGGAGTCCCTCCGGGAGATACGAGCAGTACTTC
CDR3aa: CAWSPSGRYEQYF

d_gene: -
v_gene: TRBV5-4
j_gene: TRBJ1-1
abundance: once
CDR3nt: TGTGCCAGCAGCCCCCGCGGGACGGCGAACACTGAAGCTTTCTTT
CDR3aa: CASSPRGTANTEAFF

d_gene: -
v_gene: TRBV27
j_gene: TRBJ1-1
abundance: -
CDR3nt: TGTGCCAGCAGTCCCCTCGGGGGGGTAAGTGAAGCTTTCTTT
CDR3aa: CASSPLGGVSEAFF

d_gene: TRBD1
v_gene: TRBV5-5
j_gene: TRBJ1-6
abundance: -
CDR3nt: TGTGCCAGCAGCTTGGTGGGGACAGCGAGTTCGCCCCTCCACTTT
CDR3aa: CASSLVGTASSPLHF

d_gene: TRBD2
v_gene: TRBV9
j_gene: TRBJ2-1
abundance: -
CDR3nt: TGTGCCAGCAGCGTCCGACCCAGCGGGGGAGTTGGGCAGTTCTTC
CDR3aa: CASSVRPSGGVGQFF

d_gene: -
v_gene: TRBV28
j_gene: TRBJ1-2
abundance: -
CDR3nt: TGTGCCAGCAGTTCGAATGGTCAGGCCTATGGCTACACCTTC
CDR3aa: CASSSNGQAYGYTF

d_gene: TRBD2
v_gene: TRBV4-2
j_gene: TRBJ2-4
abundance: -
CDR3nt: TGTGCCAGCAGCCAACTGACTAGCGGGGGGGCGGCGGCCCTCTTC
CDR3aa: CASSQLTSGGAAALF

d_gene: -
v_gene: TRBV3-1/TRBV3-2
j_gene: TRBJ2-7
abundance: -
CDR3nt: TGTGCCAGCAGCCAAGGACAGCAATCCTACGAGCAGTACTTC
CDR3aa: CASSQGQQSYEQYF

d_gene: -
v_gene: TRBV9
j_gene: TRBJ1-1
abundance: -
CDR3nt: TGTGCCAGCAGCTCATACGACAGGTTGAACACTGAAGCTTTCTTT
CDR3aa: CASSSYDRLNTEAFF

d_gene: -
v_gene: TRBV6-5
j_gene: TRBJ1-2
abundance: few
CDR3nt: TGTGCCAGCACCCTTTGGGGGAGGAACTATGGCTACACCTTC
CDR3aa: CASTLWGRNYGYTF

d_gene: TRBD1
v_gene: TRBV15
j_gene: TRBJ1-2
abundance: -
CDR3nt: TGTGCCACCAGCAGACCGGACAGGGTGGATGGCTACACCTTC
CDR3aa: CATSRPDRVDGYTF

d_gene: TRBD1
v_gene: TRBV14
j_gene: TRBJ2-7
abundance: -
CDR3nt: TGTGCCAGCAGTCGACCGGGACAGGGGGGCAACGAGCAGTACTTC
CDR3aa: CASSRPGQGGNEQYF

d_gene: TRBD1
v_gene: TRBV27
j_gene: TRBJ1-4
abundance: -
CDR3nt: TGTGCCAGCAGTTGGCACAGGGGGGCAACTAATGAAAAACTGTTTTTT
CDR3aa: CASSWHRGATNEKLFF